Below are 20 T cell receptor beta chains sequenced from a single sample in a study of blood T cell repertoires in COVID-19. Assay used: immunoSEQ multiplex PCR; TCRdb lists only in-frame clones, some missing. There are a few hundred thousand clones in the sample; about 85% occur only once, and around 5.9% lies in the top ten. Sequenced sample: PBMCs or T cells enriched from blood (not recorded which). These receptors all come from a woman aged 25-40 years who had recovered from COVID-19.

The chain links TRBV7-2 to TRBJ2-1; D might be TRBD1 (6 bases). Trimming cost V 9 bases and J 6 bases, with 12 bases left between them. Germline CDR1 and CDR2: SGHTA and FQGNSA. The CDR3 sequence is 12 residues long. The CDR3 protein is CASKQGRNEQFF. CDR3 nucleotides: TGTGCCAGTAAACAGGGCCGCAATGAGCAGTTCTTC.

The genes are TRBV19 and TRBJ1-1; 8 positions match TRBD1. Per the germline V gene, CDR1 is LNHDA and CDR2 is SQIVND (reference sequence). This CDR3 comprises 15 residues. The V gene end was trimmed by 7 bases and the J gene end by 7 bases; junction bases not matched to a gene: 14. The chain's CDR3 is CASTRGQGAMGEAFF. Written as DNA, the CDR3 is TGTGCCAGTACAAGGGGGCAGGGGGCCATGGGTGAAGCTTTCTTT.

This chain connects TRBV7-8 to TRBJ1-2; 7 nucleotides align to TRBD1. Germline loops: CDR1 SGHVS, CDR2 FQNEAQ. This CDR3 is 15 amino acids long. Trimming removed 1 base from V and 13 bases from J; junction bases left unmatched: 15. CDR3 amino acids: CASSLVVRDSSSCTF. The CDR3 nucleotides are TGTGCCAGCAGCTTAGTTGTTAGGGACAGCAGTTCGTGCACCTTC. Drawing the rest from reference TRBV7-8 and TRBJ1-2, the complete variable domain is GAGVSQSPRYKVAKRGQDVALRCDPISGHVSLFWYQQALGQGPEFLTYFQNEAQLDKSGLPSDRFFAERPEGSVSTLKIQRTQQEDSAVYLCASSLVVRDSSSCTFGSGTRLTVV.

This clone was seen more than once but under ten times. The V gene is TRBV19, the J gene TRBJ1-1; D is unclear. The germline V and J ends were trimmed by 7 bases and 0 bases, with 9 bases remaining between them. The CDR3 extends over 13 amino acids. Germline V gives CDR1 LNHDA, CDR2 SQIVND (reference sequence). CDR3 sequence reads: CASIAHVNTEAFF. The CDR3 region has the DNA TGTGCCAGTATCGCGCACGTGAACACTGAAGCTTTCTTT.

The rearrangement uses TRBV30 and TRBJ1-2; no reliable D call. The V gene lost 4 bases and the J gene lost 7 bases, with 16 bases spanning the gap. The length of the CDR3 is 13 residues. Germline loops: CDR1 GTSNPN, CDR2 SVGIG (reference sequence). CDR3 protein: CAWTSSRGGGYTF. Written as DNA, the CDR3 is TGTGCCTGGACCAGCAGCAGAGGTGGTGGCTACACCTTC.

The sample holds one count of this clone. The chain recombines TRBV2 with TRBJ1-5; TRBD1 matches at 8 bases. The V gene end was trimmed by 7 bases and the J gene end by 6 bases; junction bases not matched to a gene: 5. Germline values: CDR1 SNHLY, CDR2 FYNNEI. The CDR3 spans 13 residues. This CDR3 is CASNDRGSQPQHF. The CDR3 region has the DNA TGTGCCAGCAACGACAGGGGATCTCAGCCCCAGCATTTT. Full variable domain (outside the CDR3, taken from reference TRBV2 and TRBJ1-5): EPEVTQTPSHQVTQMGQEVILRCVPISNHLYFYWYRQILGQKVEFLVSFYNNEISEKSEIFDDQFSVERPDGSNFTLKIRSTKLEDSAMYFCASNDRGSQPQHFGDGTRLSIL.

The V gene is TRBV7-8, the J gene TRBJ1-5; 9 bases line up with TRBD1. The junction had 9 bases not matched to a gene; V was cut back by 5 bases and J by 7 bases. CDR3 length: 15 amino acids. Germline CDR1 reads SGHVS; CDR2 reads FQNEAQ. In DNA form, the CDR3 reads TGTGCCAGCAGCCCAGGACAGGGGCTAGGGCAGCCCCAGCATTTT. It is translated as CASSPGQGLGQPQHF.

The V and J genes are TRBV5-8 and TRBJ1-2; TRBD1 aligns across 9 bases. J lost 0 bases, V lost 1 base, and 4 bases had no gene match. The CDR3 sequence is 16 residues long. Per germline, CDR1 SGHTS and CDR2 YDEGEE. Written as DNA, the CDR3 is TGTGCCAGCAGCTTGTTCTGGACAGGGGCTAACTATGGCTACACCTTC. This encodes CASSLFWTGANYGYTF.

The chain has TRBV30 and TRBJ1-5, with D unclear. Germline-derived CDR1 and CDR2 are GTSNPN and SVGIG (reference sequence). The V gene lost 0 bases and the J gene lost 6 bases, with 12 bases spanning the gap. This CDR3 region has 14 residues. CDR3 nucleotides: TGTGCCTGGAGTGTGTCAGGCCCCGGTCAGCCCCAGCATTTT. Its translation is CAWSVSGPGQPQHF.

The CDR3, as DNA: TGTGCCAGCAGCTTGTCGGCGGCAGGGGACAGGGAGCTGTTTTTT. Protein sequence: CASSLSAAGDRELFF. The chain carries TRBV5-4 and TRBJ2-2; perhaps TRBD1 as D (6 bases). This CDR3 is 15 amino acids long. Trimming took 1 base from V and 9 from J, leaving 16 bases between them. CDR1 is SGHNT, CDR2 YYREEE, per germline (reference sequence).

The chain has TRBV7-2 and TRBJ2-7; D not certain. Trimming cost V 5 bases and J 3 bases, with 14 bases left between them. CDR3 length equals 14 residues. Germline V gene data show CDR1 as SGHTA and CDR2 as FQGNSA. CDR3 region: CASSPRMSHYEQYF. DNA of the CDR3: TGTGCCAGCAGCCCGAGGATGAGCCACTACGAGCAGTACTTC.

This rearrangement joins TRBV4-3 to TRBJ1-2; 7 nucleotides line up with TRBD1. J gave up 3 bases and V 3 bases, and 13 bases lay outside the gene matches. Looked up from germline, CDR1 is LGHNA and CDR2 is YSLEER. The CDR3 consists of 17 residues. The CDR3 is CASSQTYQGVRDYGYTF. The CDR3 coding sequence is TGCGCCAGCAGCCAGACCTACCAGGGGGTCCGGGACTATGGCTACACCTTC.

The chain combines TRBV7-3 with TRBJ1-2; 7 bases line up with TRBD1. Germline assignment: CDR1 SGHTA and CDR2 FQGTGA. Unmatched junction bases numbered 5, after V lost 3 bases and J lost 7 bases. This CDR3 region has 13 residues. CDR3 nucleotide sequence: TGTGCCAGCAGCTTTGACAGGGATCGTGGCTACACCTTC. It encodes CASSFDRDRGYTF.

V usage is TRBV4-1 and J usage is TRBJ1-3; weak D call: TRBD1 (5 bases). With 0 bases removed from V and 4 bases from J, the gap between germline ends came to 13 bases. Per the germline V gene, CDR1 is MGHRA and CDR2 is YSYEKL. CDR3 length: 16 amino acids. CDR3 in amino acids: CASSQEQVASGNTIYF. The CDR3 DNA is TGCGCCAGCAGCCAAGAACAGGTAGCATCAGGAAACACCATATATTTT.

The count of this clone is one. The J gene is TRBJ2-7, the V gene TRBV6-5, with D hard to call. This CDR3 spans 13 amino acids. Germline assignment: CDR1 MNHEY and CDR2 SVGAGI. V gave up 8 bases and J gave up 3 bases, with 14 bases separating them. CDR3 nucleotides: TGTGCCAGCGTCGTGTCCAGGTTCTACGAGCAGTACTTC. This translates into CASVVSRFYEQYF.

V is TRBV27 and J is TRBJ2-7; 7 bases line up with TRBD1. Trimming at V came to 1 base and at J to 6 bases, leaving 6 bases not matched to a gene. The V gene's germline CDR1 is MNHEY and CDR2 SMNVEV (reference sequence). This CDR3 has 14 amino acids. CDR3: CASSLWARGSEQYF. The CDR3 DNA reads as TGTGCCAGCAGTTTATGGGCCAGGGGGTCCGAGCAGTACTTC.

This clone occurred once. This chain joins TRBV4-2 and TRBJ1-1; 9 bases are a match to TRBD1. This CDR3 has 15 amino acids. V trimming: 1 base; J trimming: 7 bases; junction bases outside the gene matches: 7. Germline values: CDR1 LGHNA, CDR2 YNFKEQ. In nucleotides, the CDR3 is TGTGCCAGCAGCCAAGCCGGGACAGGGATTAATGAAGCTTTCTTT. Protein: CASSQAGTGINEAFF.

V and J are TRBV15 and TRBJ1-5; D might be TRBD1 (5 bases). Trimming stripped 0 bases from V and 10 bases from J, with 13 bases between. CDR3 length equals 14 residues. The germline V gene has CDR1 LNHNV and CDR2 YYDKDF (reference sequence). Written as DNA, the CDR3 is TGTGCCACCAGCAGAGACAGGGTGTCCGAACCCCAGCATTTT. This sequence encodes CATSRDRVSEPQHF.

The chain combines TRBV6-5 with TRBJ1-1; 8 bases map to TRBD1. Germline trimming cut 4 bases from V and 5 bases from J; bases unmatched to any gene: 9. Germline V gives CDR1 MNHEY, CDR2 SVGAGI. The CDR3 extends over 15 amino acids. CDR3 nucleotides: TGTGCCAGCAGTTTCGGACAGGGTTTCAGAACTGAAGCTTTCTTT. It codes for CASSFGQGFRTEAFF.

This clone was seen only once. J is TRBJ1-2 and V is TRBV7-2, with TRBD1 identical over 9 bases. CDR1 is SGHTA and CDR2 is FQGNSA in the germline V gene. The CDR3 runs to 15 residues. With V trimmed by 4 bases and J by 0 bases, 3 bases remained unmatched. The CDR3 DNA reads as TGTGCCAGCAGCTCAGGACAGGGGTCTAACTATGGCTACACCTTC. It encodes CASSSGQGSNYGYTF.